One T cell receptor (beta chain) is described in this entry. Its specificity is unknown. The data belong to a study of human T cells and chemical hapten exposure. The study, taken as a whole, reports: Expanded TCRs showed more large CDR3 clusters than pre-sensitization or healthy control sets.

Regarding time point: patch test 2, 6 weeks after DPC sensitization. Treatment meaning: therapeutic diphenylcyclopropenone sensitization with weekly scalp DPC. Between the trimmed V and J ends, which lost 6 bases and 2 bases, there was a span of 11 bases. CDR3 length equals 13 residues. Per germline, CDR1 DFQATT and CDR2 SNEGSKA (reference sequence). TCRdb fed the RACE reads into MiXCR, producing one record per CDR3 protein. The sample consists of under 100,000 distinct CDR3 sequences, 10% to 13% of them appearing once. Sequencing was performed on whole blood, taken in connection with sensitization to the hapten diphenylcyclopropenone (DPC). The clonotype comes from a woman aged 25-40 years with alopecia areata. Some clones in this sample may be carry-over from other donors' samples. The chain links TRBV20-1 to TRBJ1-5, with a weak D call TRBD1 (6 bases). CDR3 bases: TGCAGTGCAACACAGGGAGGCAATCAGCCCCAGCATTTT. Translating gives CSATQGGNQPQHF.